The 10 T cell receptor beta chains listed next were all sequenced from one sample in a study of blood T cells in healthy people across ages (dated by TCRdb to the mid-2010s). The protocol used for the library was 5' RACE. Sequencing used an Illumina HiSeq 2500. The second PCR ran for roughly 7 to 12 cycles and used a J-beta primer mix along with a sample-barcoded 5' primer. The public reads were run again by TCRdb, first through fastp at Q25 and then through MiXCR, and only productive beta chains were kept. Every distinct CDR3 protein forms one entry, paired with its most common genes and DNA. A total of around 520,000 distinct CDR3 sequences appear in this sample, over 25% of them only once. Approximately 4% of the sample rests with the top ten. These data were also reused for a study on T cells of mothers and their children.

Sequenced input: blood. The origin of the receptors is a boy younger than 10 in good health.

The J gene is TRBJ2-5, the V gene TRBV7-2, with D uncertain. The CDR3 runs 15 residues. V gave up 6 bases and J gave up 3 bases, with 17 bases separating them. CDR1 is SGHTA, CDR2 FQGNSA, per germline. The CDR3 nucleotides read TGTGCCAGCAGTTCCTATCCGACGACGGAAGAGACCCAGTACTTC. Residues: CASSSYPTTEETQYF.

The chain links TRBV4-3 to TRBJ2-5; possibly TRBD2 for D (6 bases). The CDR3 spans 16 residues. In germline, CDR1 is LGHNA, CDR2 YSLEER. V lost 1 base and J 1 base, leaving 13 bases between the germline ends. Written as DNA, the CDR3 is TGCGCCAGCAGCCAAGGATACGGGAGTACCCAAGAGACCCAGTACTTC. Its translation: CASSQGYGSTQETQYF.

This clonotype was detected only a few times. The chain links TRBV5-5 to TRBJ2-7; 7 bases line up with TRBD1. The CDR3 contains 14 residues. Germline V gives CDR1 SGHKS, CDR2 YYEKEE (reference sequence). J gave up 3 bases and V 2 bases, and 5 bases lay outside the gene matches. This CDR3 is CASSFRDSGYEQYF. CDR3 DNA: TGTGCCAGCAGCTTCCGGGACAGCGGCTACGAGCAGTACTTC.

V is TRBV7-9 and J is TRBJ2-2; 7 bases agree with TRBD2. CDR3 length equals 17 residues. Losses at the gene ends were 0 bases for V and 1 base for J; bases not matched to a gene: 5. From germline, CDR1 is SEHNR and CDR2 FQNEAQ (reference sequence). CDR3 region: CASSLARLAENTGELFF. The CDR3 DNA sequence: TGTGCCAGCAGCTTAGCACGTCTAGCGGAGAACACCGGGGAGCTGTTTTTT.

Details on this clonotype: The germline gene is not matched at one end of the junction; a read error may be the cause. The rearrangement links TRBV6-2 or TRBV6-3 to TRBJ2-2, with D perhaps being TRBD1 or TRBD2 (5 bases each). CDR1 and CDR2 (germline): MNHEY, SVGEGT. This CDR3 has 14 amino acids. The CDR3 nucleotides read TGTGCCAGCAACCCCCAGGGAAACACCGGGGAGCCGTTTTTT. Its translation is CASNPQGNTGEPFF.

V usage is TRBV20-1 and J usage is TRBJ2-7; 11 nucleotides align to TRBD1. The CDR3 has 15 amino acids. Trimming removed 8 bases from V and 5 bases from J; junction bases left unmatched: 14. CDR1 and CDR2 from the germline V gene are DFQATT and SNEGSKA (reference sequence). The CDR3 loop reads CSPDSGTGGSHEQYF. The DNA for the CDR3 is TGCAGTCCGGACTCCGGGACAGGGGGTTCCCACGAGCAGTACTTC.

The V and J genes are TRBV9 and TRBJ2-5; D is perhaps TRBD2 (6 bases). This CDR3 contains 15 residues. Germline V gives CDR1 SGDLS, CDR2 YYNGEE. Trimming stripped 2 bases from V and 5 bases from J, with 16 bases between. In DNA, the CDR3 is TGTGCCAGCAGCGTTATGGGGGAGGCCCAGGAGACCCAGTACTTC. Residues: CASSVMGEAQETQYF.

This clonotype occurred a few times. The chain uses TRBV7-9 and TRBJ1-1; TRBD1 is a possible D gene (5 bases). The CDR3 is made up of 13 amino acids. CDR1 and CDR2 from the germline V gene are SEHNR and FQNEAQ (reference sequence). Trimming took off 7 bases at V and 4 bases at J, with 13 bases between the two ends. The CDR3 loop reads CASTPPGGTEAFF. The CDR3, as DNA: TGTGCCAGCACCCCACCGGGGGGCACTGAAGCTTTCTTT.

This clonotype has more than one count but fewer than ten. The rearrangement joins TRBV7-9 to TRBJ2-5; D possibly corresponds to TRBD2 (5 bases). The V end lost 1 base, the J end lost 3 bases, and 15 bases lay between the germline ends. This CDR3 comprises 16 residues. Germline-derived CDR1 and CDR2 are SEHNR and FQNEAQ (reference sequence). The CDR3 reads CASSLGLAPDKETQYF. DNA of the CDR3: TGTGCCAGCAGCTTAGGTCTAGCTCCGGATAAAGAGACCCAGTACTTC.

Details on this clonotype: One end of the junction fails to match germline, which may point to a read error. This chain joins TRBV7-7 and TRBJ2-5; 11 bases fit TRBD2. The J call is uncertain, as TRBJ2-1 better fits the DNA end. The germline V gene has CDR1 SSHAT and CDR2 FNYEAQ (reference sequence). The CDR3 runs to 15 residues. The CDR3 here is CASSLAVGTSGEQFF. The CDR3 nucleotides are TGTGCTAGCAGCTTAGCGGTGGGGACTAGCGGTGAGCAGTTCTTC.